The 10 T cell receptor beta chains in this list originate from one sample, sequenced in a study of shared clonotypes between healthy human individuals. Here immunoSEQ multiplex PCR was the method, and the copy in TCRdb shows in-frame clones only, minus some. The sample consists of about 600,000 clones, around 97% of them appearing once. Sequencing was carried out using naive CD4+ T cells sorted from blood. Stated subset: CD45RA+ positively selected. These TCRs come from a woman in her twenties or thirties in good health.

V is TRBV28 and J is TRBJ2-5; D is tentatively TRBD1 or TRBD2 (7 bases each). The V gene's germline CDR1 is MDHEN and CDR2 SYDVKM. The CDR3 length is 16 residues. Trimming shortened V by 1 base and J by 10 bases, and 22 bases separated the two germline ends. DNA of the CDR3: TGTGCCAGCAGTTTATTCCAGGGGGGGTACGGGGATGACCAGTACTTC. Translation gives CASSLFQGGYGDDQYF. Complete variable domain (other parts from reference TRBV28 and TRBJ2-5): DVKVTQSSRYLVKRTGEKVFLECVQDMDHENMFWYRQDPGLGLRLIYFSYDVKMKEKGDIPEGYSVSREKKERFSLILESASTNQTSMYLCASSLFQGGYGDDQYFGPGTRLLVL.

This chain uses TRBV5-1 with TRBJ2-1, with 9 bases matching TRBD2. The CDR3 runs to 11 residues. Losses at the gene ends were 5 bases for V and 13 bases for J; bases not matched to a gene: 4. The germline gives CDR1 SGHRS, CDR2 YFSETQ. CDR3 sequence: CASRLAGTQFF. CDR3 DNA sequence: TGCGCCAGCAGACTAGCGGGTACTCAGTTCTTC.

This chain joins TRBV27 and TRBJ2-5; 10 nucleotides align to TRBD2. The CDR3 runs to 15 residues. Germline CDR1 MNHEY, CDR2 SMNVEV (reference sequence). Trimming at V came to 11 bases and at J to 3 bases, leaving 12 bases not matched to a gene. The CDR3 region is CASKRTSGPKETQYF. The CDR3 DNA is TGTGCCTCGAAGAGGACTAGCGGCCCAAAAGAGACCCAGTACTTC.

A single count supports this clone. V and J are TRBV18 and TRBJ2-2; unclear D gene. The V and J ends lost 4 bases and 2 bases respectively, with 8 bases between them. Germline CDR1 KGHSH, CDR2 LQKENI. CDR3 length: 14 residues. CDR3 amino acids: CASSLSANTGELFF. CDR3 nucleotide sequence: TGTGCCAGCTCACTGAGCGCTAACACCGGGGAGCTGTTTTTT.

Comment on this clone: This specimen includes other DNA sequences encoding the same CDR3. The chain combines TRBV28 with TRBJ2-1; the match to TRBD1 covers 9 bases. Per germline, CDR1 MDHEN and CDR2 SYDVKM. The CDR3 loop spans 16 amino acids. Here the CDR3 reads CASPRDRDRENNEQFF. CDR3 sequence (DNA): TGTGCTAGCCCTAGGGACCGGGACAGGGAGAACAATGAGCAGTTCTTC.

The chain recombines TRBV28 with TRBJ1-4; 10 nucleotides match TRBD1. The trim removed 4 bases at V and 10 bases at J, leaving 12 bases unmatched. This CDR3 is built from 16 residues. Germline V gene data show CDR1 as MDHEN and CDR2 as SYDVKM. The CDR3 DNA sequence: TGTGCCAGCAGTTCATCCGGGACAGGGGTTCAAGGAAAACTGTTTTTT. Encoded protein: CASSSSGTGVQGKLFF.

The chain has TRBV28 and TRBJ1-5; D possibly corresponds to TRBD1 (5 bases). The ends were cut back, 5 bases at V and 0 bases at J, with 11 bases in the middle. The CDR3 runs to 15 residues. CDR1 is MDHEN, CDR2 SYDVKM, per germline. The CDR3 spells CASSPQDNSNQPQHF. CDR3 nucleotide sequence: TGTGCCAGCAGTCCACAGGATAATAGCAATCAGCCCCAGCATTTT.

The chain has TRBV18 and TRBJ2-3; either TRBD1 or TRBD2 may fit D (6 bases each). Germline assignment: CDR1 KGHSH and CDR2 LQKENI. There are 14 residues in the CDR3. Trimming pared 6 bases from V and 3 bases from J, leaving 13 bases between. The CDR3 DNA is TGTGCCAGCTCCCAAAGAGGGGGGACAGATACGCAGTATTTT. The encoded protein is CASSQRGGTDTQYF.

V and J are TRBV6-5 and TRBJ2-7; D possibly corresponds to TRBD1 (5 bases). In germline, CDR1 is MNHEY, CDR2 SVGAGI. The CDR3 consists of 14 residues. V was shortened by 6 bases and J by 7 bases, with 19 bases between the two germline ends. The CDR3 sequence is CASSPIPQGWEQYF. The DNA for the CDR3 is TGTGCCAGCAGCCCAATCCCGCAGGGTTGGGAGCAGTACTTC.

This chain connects TRBV16 to TRBJ1-1; 8 bases agree with TRBD1. There are 15 residues in the CDR3. CDR1 is KGHSY and CDR2 is FQNENV in the germline V gene. Trimming took 4 bases from V and 9 from J; bases not matched to a gene: 13. In nucleotides, the CDR3 is TGTGCCAGCAGCCGCTACGGACAGGGTAGCGGTAAAGCTTTCTTT. This translates into CASSRYGQGSGKAFF.